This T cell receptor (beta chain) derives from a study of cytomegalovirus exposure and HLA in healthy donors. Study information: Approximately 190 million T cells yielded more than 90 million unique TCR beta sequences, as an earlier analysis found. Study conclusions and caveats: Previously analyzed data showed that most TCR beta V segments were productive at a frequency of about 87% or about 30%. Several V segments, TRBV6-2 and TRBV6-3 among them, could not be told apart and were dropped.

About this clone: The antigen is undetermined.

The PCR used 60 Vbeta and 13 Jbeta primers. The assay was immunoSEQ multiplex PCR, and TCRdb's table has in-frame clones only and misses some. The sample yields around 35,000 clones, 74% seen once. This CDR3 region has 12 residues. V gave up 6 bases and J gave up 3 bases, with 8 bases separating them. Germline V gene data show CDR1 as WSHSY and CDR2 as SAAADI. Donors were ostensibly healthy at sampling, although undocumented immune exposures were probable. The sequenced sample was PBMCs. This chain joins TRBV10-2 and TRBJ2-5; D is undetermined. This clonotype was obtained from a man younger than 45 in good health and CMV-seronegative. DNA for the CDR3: TGCGCCAGCAGGTCTCAGGAAGAGACCCAGTACTTC. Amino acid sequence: CASRSQEETQYF.